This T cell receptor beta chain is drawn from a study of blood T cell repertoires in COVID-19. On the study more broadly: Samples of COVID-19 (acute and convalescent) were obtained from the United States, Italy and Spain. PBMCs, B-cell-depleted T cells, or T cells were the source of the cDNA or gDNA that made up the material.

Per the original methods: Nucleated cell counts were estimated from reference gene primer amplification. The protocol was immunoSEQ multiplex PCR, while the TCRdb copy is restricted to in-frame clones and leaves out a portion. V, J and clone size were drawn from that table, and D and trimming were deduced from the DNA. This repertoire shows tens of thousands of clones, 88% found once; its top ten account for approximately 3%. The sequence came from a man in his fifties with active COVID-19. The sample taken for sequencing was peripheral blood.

The CDR3: CASSPGGPNEQFF. The CDR3 region has the DNA TGTGCCAGCAGCCCCGGTGGGCCCAATGAGCAGTTCTTC. J is TRBJ2-1 and V is TRBV5-4; D is ambiguous. This CDR3 is 13 amino acids long. V gave up 4 bases and J gave up 6 bases, with 11 bases separating them. Germline assignment: CDR1 SGHNT and CDR2 YYREEE (reference sequence). Complete variable domain (other parts from reference TRBV5-4 and TRBJ2-1): ETGVTQSPTHLIKTRGQQVTLRCSSQSGHNTVSWYQQALGQGPQFIFQYYREEENGRGNFPPRFSGLQFPNYSSELNVNALELDDSALYLCASSPGGPNEQFFGPGTRLTVL.